The TCR beta chain described here comes from a study of cytomegalovirus exposure and HLA in healthy donors. Study findings and constraints: A list of approximately 150 TCR beta chains associated with cytomegalovirus was given. Some public TCRs appeared in many individuals, while most sequences were rare.

TCRdb's copy holds only in-frame clones and misses some; the assay was immunoSEQ multiplex PCR. The sample shows tens of thousands of clones, about 89% of them seen only once. Separation from the roughly 680-subject first cohort characterized the 120-subject validation cohort, to which the donors belonged. Details on this clone: Its antigen is undetermined.

Germline lookup yields CDR1 SEHNR and CDR2 FQNEAQ (reference sequence). V trimming: 1 base; J trimming: 4 bases; junction bases outside the gene matches: 5. This CDR3 comprises 15 residues. The material sequenced was PBMCs. This sequence joins TRBV7-9 and TRBJ2-5, with 8 bases lining up with TRBD2. The sequence came from a young man in good health and CMV-seronegative. CDR3 residues: CASSLEAGVRETQYF. Written as DNA, the CDR3 is TGTGCCAGCAGCTTAGAAGCGGGAGTAAGAGAGACCCAGTACTTC. Variable domain in full (rest from reference TRBV7-9 and TRBJ2-5): DTGVSQNPRHKITKRGQNVTFRCDPISEHNRLYWYRQTLGQGPEFLTYFQNEAQLEKSRLLSDRFSAERPKGSFSTLEIQRTEQGDSAMYLCASSLEAGVRETQYFGPGTRLLVL.